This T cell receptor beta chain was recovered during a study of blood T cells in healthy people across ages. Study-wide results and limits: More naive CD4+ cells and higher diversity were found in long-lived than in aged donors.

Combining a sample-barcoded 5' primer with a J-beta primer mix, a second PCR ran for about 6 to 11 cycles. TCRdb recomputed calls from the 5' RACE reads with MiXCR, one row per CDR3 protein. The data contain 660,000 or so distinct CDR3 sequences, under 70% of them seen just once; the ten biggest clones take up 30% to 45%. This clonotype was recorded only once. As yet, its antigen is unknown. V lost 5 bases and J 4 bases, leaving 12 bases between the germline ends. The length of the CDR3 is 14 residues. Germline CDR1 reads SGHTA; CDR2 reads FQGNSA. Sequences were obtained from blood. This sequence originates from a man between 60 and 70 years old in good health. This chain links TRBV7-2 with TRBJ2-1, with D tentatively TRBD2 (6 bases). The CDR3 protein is CASSRRDSYNEQFF. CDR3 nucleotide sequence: TGTGCCAGCAGCCGGAGGGATTCATACAATGAGCAGTTCTTC.